Listed below are T cell receptor beta chains from one sample, sequenced in a study of neurological immune-mediated disorders. Using its own MiXCR run on the 5' RACE reads, TCRdb lists one record per CDR3 protein. The sample holds about 74,000 distinct CDR3 sequences, 4% to 6% seen once. Sequencing input: PBMCs. These TCRs come from a man in his late teens or twenties with multiple sclerosis. The CDR3 runs from the conserved cysteine through the conserved F or W. Each record gives: CDR3 length, clone size, J gene, V gene, D gene, CDR3 DNA, CDR3 protein. D genes are given only for firm matches. Some rows mark clone size as missing; the rest say once, few, many or name a class of expanded clone.

12	many	TRBJ2-7	TRBV5-6	TRBD2	TGTGCCAGCAGCTTGGTTAGCGGGGAGCAGTACTTC	CASSLVSGEQYF
14	many	TRBJ1-1	TRBV7-2	.	TGTGCCAGCAGCTTATTAACCAGGGACACTGAAGCTTTCTTT	CASSLLTRDTEAFF
13	.	TRBJ2-7	TRBV10-3	TRBD2	TGTGCCATCAAAAGCGGGGGGGCTGACGAGCAGTACTTC	CAIKSGGADEQYF
13	many	TRBJ2-7	TRBV10-3	TRBD1	TGTGCCATCAGCGACAGGGAGCCTTCCGAGCAGTACTTC	CAISDREPSEQYF
18	many	TRBJ2-2	TRBV12-3/TRBV12-4	TRBD2	TGTGCCAGCAGATTTCTTTCCCATCTAGCGGGAGATCCCGGGGAGCTGTTTTTT	CASRFLSHLAGDPGELFF
13	many	TRBJ2-3	TRBV20-1	.	TGCAGCCAAAAAGACCCAAGCACAGATACGCAGTATTTT	CSQKDPSTDTQYF
17	many	TRBJ2-3	TRBV9	.	TGTGCCAGCAGCGTAAAGGGTTTTGGGGCCCCCGCAGATACGCAGTATTTT	CASSVKGFGAPADTQYF
10	many	TRBJ2-7	TRBV29-1	.	TGCAGCGTTGGAGGGGACGAGCAGTACTTC	CSVGGDEQYF
11	.	TRBJ1-1	TRBV12-3/TRBV12-4	.	TGTGCCAGCAGAAAGGACACTGAAGCTTTCTTT	CASRKDTEAFF
14	many	TRBJ1-1	TRBV5-1	.	TGCGCCAGCATGGGCTCGGCAGGGCGTCCTGAAGCTTTCTTT	CASMGSAGRPEAFF
15	many	TRBJ2-3	TRBV20-1	TRBD2	TGCAGTGCTAAACCGGGACTAGCGGGATCAGATACGCAGTATTTT	CSAKPGLAGSDTQYF
13	many	TRBJ1-2	TRBV20-1	TRBD1	TGCAGTGCCGTCCAACAGGGGGGGTATGGCTACACCTTC	CSAVQQGGYGYTF
14	.	TRBJ1-6	TRBV5-5	TRBD1	TGTGCCAGCAGCTGGGGGACAGGGGATTCACCCCTCAACTTT	CASSWGTGDSPLNF